This T cell receptor (beta chain) was observed in a study of blood T cells in healthy people across ages. Germline assignment: CDR1 SGHTA and CDR2 FQGNSA. CDR3 length: 16 residues. The V gene lost 1 base and the J gene lost 5 bases, with 17 bases spanning the gap. The authors ran a second PCR of 7 to 11 cycles using a sample-barcoded 5' primer and a J-beta primer mix. MiXCR was run by TCRdb on the 5' RACE reads, yielding one entry per CDR3 protein. There are some 850,000 distinct CDR3 sequences in the sample; around 25% occur only once, and under 3% lies in the top ten. The same sample was also studied in work on T cells of mothers and their children.

The gene calls are TRBV7-2 and TRBJ2-5, with D perhaps matching TRBD2 (6 bases). Sequencing was carried out using blood. The TCR was taken from a boy younger than 18 in good health. The CDR3 reads CASSLVVHSGWETQYF. The CDR3 nucleotides read TGTGCCAGCAGCTTAGTCGTACACAGCGGGTGGGAGACCCAGTACTTC.